This T cell receptor beta chain was sequenced during a study of blood T cell repertoires in COVID-19. Study-level information: The United States, Italy and Spain provided the acute and convalescent COVID-19 samples. Sources were T cells, B-cell-depleted T cells, or PBMCs; the material itself was cDNA or gDNA.

This CDR3 comprises 14 residues. V gave up 2 bases and J gave up 4 bases, with 11 bases separating them. Germline CDR1 and CDR2: MNHNY and SVGAGI (reference sequence). In the original analysis: Counts of nucleated cells, estimated from reference gene primer amplification, were obtained. The table came from immunoSEQ multiplex PCR; TCRdb's copy has only in-frame clones and leaves some out. The V and J calls and clone size come from that table; D and trimming were worked out from the DNA. The sample shows 57,000 or so clones, around 84% of them seen only once. The clonotype comes from a man aged 70-80 years with active COVID-19. Sequenced material: peripheral blood. The rearrangement links TRBV6-6 to TRBJ2-5; possibly TRBD2 for D (6 bases). The CDR3 DNA reads TGTGCCAGCAGTTACGTATCGGGAGTAGAGACCCAGTACTTC. Residues: CASSYVSGVETQYF.